The 8 T cell receptor beta chains listed next were all sequenced from one sample in a study of control samples from healthy donors and cancer patients. Using immunoSEQ multiplex PCR, the repertoire was profiled, and TCRdb retains in-frame clones only, with some absent. The sample includes fewer than 200,000 clones, about 93% seen only once; the top ten take 4.1%. The material sequenced was blood. These receptors originate from a woman in her sixties or seventies in good health.

This chain links TRBV10-3 with TRBJ1-5; 9 nucleotides align to TRBD1. Germline CDR1 and CDR2: ENHRY and SYGVKD. The trim removed 7 bases at V and 4 bases at J, leaving 5 bases unmatched. This CDR3 has 14 amino acids. The CDR3 spells CAIKGQGGNQPQHF. DNA for the CDR3: TGTGCCATCAAGGGACAGGGAGGTAATCAGCCCCAGCATTTT.

Here the CDR3 reads CALRSSYEQYF. CDR3 nucleotide sequence: TGTGCCCTCCGTTCCTCCTACGAGCAGTACTTC. This chain joins TRBV30 and TRBJ2-7; D is ambiguous. From germline, CDR1 is GTSNPN and CDR2 SVGIG (reference sequence). Trimming cost V 8 bases and J 0 bases, with 8 bases left between them. The CDR3 length is 11 residues.

The genes are TRBV7-2 and TRBJ2-7, with D unresolved. The length of the CDR3 is 15 residues. CDR1 and CDR2 from the germline V gene are SGHTA and FQGNSA. The V gene lost 1 base and the J gene lost 2 bases, with 12 bases spanning the gap. The CDR3 nucleotides read TGTGCCAGCAGCTTAGTACCTACGGTGCCCTACGAGCAGTACTTC. It encodes CASSLVPTVPYEQYF.

The V and J genes are TRBV6-4 and TRBJ1-2; 9 bases fit TRBD1. This CDR3 is 13 amino acids long. The junction had 6 bases not matched to a gene; V was cut back by 5 bases and J by 8 bases. In germline, CDR1 is MRHNA, CDR2 SNTAGT. The CDR3 sequence is CASSSGTGNGYTF. As DNA, the CDR3 is TGTGCCAGCAGTTCCGGGACAGGGAACGGCTACACCTTC.

This chain joins TRBV10-3 and TRBJ1-5; no clear D. Germline loops: CDR1 ENHRY, CDR2 SYGVKD. The CDR3 runs 14 residues. Trimming took off 3 bases at V and 0 bases at J, with 6 bases between the two ends. As DNA, the CDR3 is TGTGCCATCAGTGAATGGGGTAGCAATCAGCCCCAGCATTTT. It yields the protein CAISEWGSNQPQHF.

The chain combines TRBV10-3 with TRBJ1-2, with a possible D match to TRBD1 (5 bases). Between the trimmed V and J ends, which lost 5 bases and 6 bases, there was a span of 7 bases. The germline V gene has CDR1 ENHRY and CDR2 SYGVKD. The CDR3 length is 11 residues. Here the CDR3 DNA reads TGTGCCATCAGTTTCAGGGATGGCTACACCTTC. Its protein product is CAISFRDGYTF.

The chain links TRBV11-2 to TRBJ2-5; D gene ambiguous. V gave up 3 bases and J gave up 1 base, with 6 bases separating them. CDR1 and CDR2 (germline): SGHAT, FQNNGV. The CDR3 runs to 13 residues. The CDR3 sequence is CASSLPPQETQYF. The CDR3 DNA reads as TGTGCCAGCAGCTTGCCCCCCCAAGAGACCCAGTACTTC.

This clone was counted a single time. A much larger clone sits a single nucleotide away, making a read error possible. The chain uses TRBV5-1 and TRBJ2-7; TRBD1 aligns across 8 bases. The trim removed 2 bases at V and 1 base at J, leaving 5 bases unmatched. Per the germline V gene, CDR1 is SGHRS and CDR2 is YFSETQ. The CDR3 contains 15 residues. The CDR3 loop is CASSFRDRSSYEQYF. CDR3 nucleotides: TGCGCCAGCAGCTTCAGGGACAGGTCTTCCTACGAGCAGTACTTC.